The 10 T cell receptor beta chains below all came from one sample that was sequenced in a study of T cells in Graves' hyperthyroidism and ophthalmopathy. The TCR beta CDR3 regions underwent amplification using RNA transcripts as the source. The study used the HTBI primer set for a first-round RT-PCR of the TCR CDR3. MiXCR, applied by TCRdb to the multiplex PCR reads, yields one record per CDR3 protein. This sample has fewer than 600,000 distinct CDR3 sequences, with 13% to 15% found just once. Sequenced input: blood. These receptors originate from a woman in her thirties or forties with Graves' hyperthyroidism.

This clonotype showed up many times. The chain carries TRBV5-1 and TRBJ1-1, with 7 bases that match TRBD1. Germline V gene lookup returns CDR1 SGHRS and CDR2 YFSETQ. The J segment lost 1 base and the V segment lost 4 bases, leaving 4 bases of the junction unmatched. This CDR3 comprises 14 residues. Written as DNA, the CDR3 is TGCGCCAGCAGCGAAGGGACAGCGAACACTGAAGCTTTCTTT. Translating gives CASSEGTANTEAFF.

This clonotype was seen many times. V usage is TRBV5-5 and J usage is TRBJ2-7; 8 nucleotides agree with TRBD2. Trimming cost V 0 bases and J 0 bases; bases outside gene matches: 2. Germline V CDR1 and CDR2: SGHKS, YYEKEE (reference sequence). CDR3 length: 15 amino acids. The CDR3 bases are TGTGCCAGCAGCTTGGAGAGCGGGAGCTCCTACGAGCAGTACTTC. Encoded protein: CASSLESGSSYEQYF.

This clonotype appeared many times. The chain combines TRBV7-9 with TRBJ2-1; D ambiguous. V was pared by 2 bases and J by 7 bases, with 12 bases between. CDR1 and CDR2 (germline): SEHNR, FQNEAQ (reference sequence). The CDR3 covers 14 residues. CDR3 in amino acids: CASSLSIGGNEQFF. The CDR3 DNA is TGTGCCAGCAGCTTATCCATCGGTGGGAATGAGCAGTTCTTC.

Many counts were recorded for this clonotype. V is TRBV2 and J is TRBJ2-2; the D is unclear. Germline V gene data show CDR1 as SNHLY and CDR2 as FYNNEI. V was pared by 4 bases and J by 0 bases, with 15 bases between. The CDR3 sequence is 17 residues long. Here the CDR3 DNA reads TGTGCCAGCAGTGGAGATAGAGATCTCGCGAACACCGGGGAGCTGTTTTTT. Amino acid sequence: CASSGDRDLANTGELFF.

This clonotype was found many times. V is TRBV7-2 and J is TRBJ2-3, with 11 bases identical to TRBD2. The CDR3 consists of 16 residues. J gave up 3 bases and V 7 bases, and 9 bases lay outside the gene matches. CDR1 is SGHTA, CDR2 FQGNSA, per germline. CDR3 amino acids: CASKLLRTSGTDTQYF. In DNA, the CDR3 is TGTGCCAGCAAATTATTACGGACTAGCGGGACAGATACGCAGTATTTT.

This clonotype was counted at least ten times. The chain uses TRBV7-8 and TRBJ2-3; D unresolved. Trimming took 0 bases from V and 2 from J, leaving 9 bases between them. Germline lookup yields CDR1 SGHVS and CDR2 FQNEAQ. The CDR3 has 15 residues. The CDR3 DNA reads as TGTGCCAGCAGCTTAGCGTTTAGCACCACAGATACGCAGTATTTT. Amino acids: CASSLAFSTTDTQYF.

This clonotype has a handful of counts. The J gene is TRBJ2-7, the V gene TRBV3-1; a possible D gene is TRBD1 (6 bases). The CDR3 spans 14 residues. The germline V gene has CDR1 LGHDT and CDR2 YNNKEL (reference sequence). The germline V and J ends were trimmed by 2 bases and 2 bases, with 10 bases remaining between them. CDR3 protein: CASSQSRDTYEQYF. The CDR3 bases are TGTGCCAGCAGCCAAAGCCGGGACACCTACGAGCAGTACTTC.

This clonotype was seen many times. The CDR3 DNA follows: TGTGCCAGCAGTCCCATCCGGGACAGTAGCACAGATACGCAGTATTTT. Translated: CASSPIRDSSTDTQYF. V usage is TRBV28 and J usage is TRBJ2-3; 7 nucleotides align to TRBD1. The CDR3 covers 16 residues. The junction had 8 bases not matched to a gene; V was cut back by 5 bases and J by 0 bases. Per the germline V gene, CDR1 is MDHEN and CDR2 is SYDVKM.

The chain couples TRBV2 to TRBJ2-7; TRBD2 matches 13 bases. V was pared by 6 bases and J by 0 bases, with 2 bases of the junction left unmatched. Germline lookup yields CDR1 SNHLY and CDR2 FYNNEI. The CDR3 loop spans 15 amino acids. CDR3 loop: CASRGLAGPSYEQYF. Here the CDR3 DNA reads TGTGCCAGCAGGGGACTAGCGGGGCCCTCCTACGAGCAGTACTTC.

This clonotype came up many times. V gene TRBV9 combines with J gene TRBJ1-5; 9 bases line up with TRBD1. V shed 1 base, J shed 6 bases, and the junction held 17 bases outside the gene matches. The CDR3 spans 19 residues. Germline CDR1 and CDR2: SGDLS and YYNGEE. The CDR3: CASSVSTETGGARCQPQHF. The CDR3 region has the DNA TGTGCCAGCAGCGTATCCACTGAAACAGGGGGCGCAAGGTGTCAGCCCCAGCATTTT. The whole variable domain, remainder taken from reference TRBV9 and TRBJ1-5, is DSGVTQTPKHLITATGQRVTLRCSPRSGDLSVYWYQQSLDQGLQFLIQYYNGEERAKGNILERFSAQQFPDLHSELNLSSLELGDSALYFCASSVSTETGGARCQPQHFGDGTRLSIL.